This entry lists 9 T cell receptor beta chains sequenced from one sample in a study of blood T cell repertoires in COVID-19. TCRdb's copy holds only in-frame clones and misses some; the assay was immunoSEQ multiplex PCR. Here the sample spans about 190,000 clones, about nine tenths being singletons. Sequencing used peripheral blood. Receptors originate from a man in his forties or fifties with acute or convalescent COVID-19.

The DNA for the CDR3 is TGTGCCAGCAGGCGGACAGGGAGGGATGCTGAAGCTTTCTTT. This gives the protein CASRRTGRDAEAFF. This chain joins TRBV6-5 and TRBJ1-1, with 8 nucleotides matching TRBD1. The ends lost 6 bases at V and 6 bases at J; junction bases unmatched: 9. This CDR3 spans 14 amino acids. Germline CDR1 MNHEY, CDR2 SVGAGI.

V and J are TRBV3-1 (or the pseudogene TRBV3-2) and TRBJ2-7; TRBD2 matches 9 bases. From germline, CDR1 is LGHDT and CDR2 YNNKEL (reference sequence). The CDR3 is 17 residues long. V was pared by 0 bases and J by 5 bases, with 11 bases of the junction left unmatched. The CDR3 sequence: CASSQDYGGGASHEQYF. The DNA of the CDR3 is TGTGCCAGCAGCCAAGATTACGGCGGGGGGGCGAGTCACGAGCAGTACTTC.

The rearrangement joins TRBV11-2 to TRBJ2-2, with 9 nucleotides matching TRBD2. CDR1 and CDR2 (germline): SGHAT, FQNNGV. CDR3 length: 14 residues. Germline trimming cut 5 bases from V and 6 bases from J; bases unmatched to any gene: 4. The CDR3 nucleotides read TGTGCCAGCAGCGTCGGGACTAGCTCCGGGGAGCTGTTTTTT. Amino acids: CASSVGTSSGELFF.

The chain carries TRBV29-1 and TRBJ2-1; perhaps TRBD1 as D (5 bases). Germline CDR1 reads SQVTM; CDR2 reads ANQGSEA. CDR3 size: 10 residues. V was clipped by 7 bases and J by 6 bases, with 7 bases between them. The CDR3 coding sequence is TGCAGCGCAGACAGCAATGAGCAGTTCTTC. This encodes CSADSNEQFF.

This chain links TRBV19 with TRBJ2-7, with a possible D match to TRBD1 (5 bases). Deletions cut 7 bases from V and 0 bases from J, with 13 bases between. Germline V CDR1 and CDR2: LNHDA, SQIVND (reference sequence). CDR3 length: 14 residues. The CDR3 protein is CASKEGVLSYEQYF. For the CDR3, the DNA is TGTGCCAGTAAGGAAGGGGTTCTCTCCTACGAGCAGTACTTC.

In the case of this clone: This sample includes further DNA sequences coding for the same CDR3. The gene calls are TRBV18 and TRBJ1-2, with 7 bases that match TRBD1. Germline trimming cut 3 bases from V and 0 bases from J; bases unmatched to any gene: 4. Per germline, CDR1 KGHSH and CDR2 LQKENI. CDR3 size: 15 residues. In DNA, the CDR3 is TGTGCCAGCTCACCCGGGACAGCCGCTAACTATGGCTACACCTTC. It codes for CASSPGTAANYGYTF.

The chain is built from TRBV11-2 and TRBJ1-1; possible D gene TRBD1, 6 bases. Germline CDR1 is SGHAT and CDR2 is FQNNGV. Between the trimmed V and J ends, which lost 1 base and 6 bases, there was a span of 15 bases. The CDR3 has 15 amino acids. The CDR3 is CASSLGSGGLPEAFF. The CDR3 DNA sequence: TGTGCCAGCAGCTTAGGCAGCGGGGGCCTCCCTGAAGCTTTCTTT. Filled out from reference TRBV11-2 and TRBJ1-1, the complete variable domain reads EAGVAQSPRYKIIEKRQSVAFWCNPISGHATLYWYQQILGQGPKLLIQFQNNGVVDDSQLPKDRFSAERLKGVDSTLKIQPAKLEDSAVYLCASSLGSGGLPEAFFGQGTRLTVV.

V is TRBV5-1 and J is TRBJ1-1, with a tentative D call TRBD1 (6 bases). V lost 3 bases and J 1 base, leaving 10 bases between the germline ends. Germline CDR1 SGHRS, CDR2 YFSETQ. This CDR3 has 14 amino acids. The CDR3 coding sequence is TGCGCCAGCAGCTCGTCGACAGGGAACACTGAAGCTTTCTTT. Protein sequence: CASSSSTGNTEAFF.

This chain links TRBV7-9 with TRBJ1-2; D gene uncertain. V gave up 1 base and J gave up 4 bases, with 10 bases separating them. CDR3 length: 14 amino acids. Germline CDR1 is SEHNR and CDR2 is FQNEAQ (reference sequence). The CDR3 bases are TGTGCCAGCAGCTTAGGAAATGAGGTCTATGGCTACACCTTC. This translates into CASSLGNEVYGYTF.